What follows describes a single TCR beta chain. The junction and the germline gene differ at one end; a read error may be behind it. These data are taken from a study of cytomegalovirus exposure and HLA in healthy donors. This CDR3 comprises 15 residues. Germline assignment: CDR1 SEHNR and CDR2 FQNEAQ (reference sequence). The PCR employed 60 Vbeta primers together with 13 Jbeta primers. The data were produced by immunoSEQ multiplex PCR, yet TCRdb's version contains in-frame clones alone and is incomplete. The sample has about 140,000 clones, approximately 79% seen once. This TCR derives from a man between 18 and 35 years old in good health and CMV-seronegative. Specimen: PBMCs. The chain joins TRBV7-9 to TRBJ2-7; 7 nucleotides match TRBD1. The CDR3 loop reads CSSSQPQGDPREQYF. The CDR3 DNA is TGTTCCAGCAGCCAACCCCAGGGGGATCCCCGCGAGCAGTACTTC.